The 13 T cell receptor beta chains below were found in one sample sequenced in a study of blood T cell repertoires in COVID-19. Data came from immunoSEQ multiplex PCR; TCRdb stores just in-frame clones and leaves some out. The sample carries about 120,000 clones, approximately 82% recorded once. Material: peripheral blood. The receptors come from a woman aged 50 to 65 with acute or convalescent COVID-19.

DNA of the CDR3: TGCGCCAGCAGCTTGGCCGGTGAGCGTCAGAACACTGAAGCTTTCTTT. Encoded protein: CASSLAGERQNTEAFF. The chain is built from TRBV5-1 and TRBJ1-1; unclear D gene. Germline CDR1 and CDR2: SGHRS and YFSETQ. The CDR3 is 16 residues long. V lost 0 bases and J lost 1, with 13 bases in between. The whole variable domain, filled in from reference TRBV5-1 and TRBJ1-1, reads KAGVTQTPRYLIKTRGQQVTLSCSPISGHRSVSWYQQTPGQGLQFLFEYFSETQRNKGNFPGRFSGRQFSNSRSEMNVSTLELGDSALYLCASSLAGERQNTEAFFGQGTRLTVV.

The rearrangement uses TRBV9 and TRBJ1-1; the match to TRBD1 covers 8 bases. This CDR3 comprises 15 residues. V lost 0 bases, J lost 2 bases, and 3 bases stayed unmatched. Per germline, CDR1 SGDLS and CDR2 YYNGEE. The CDR3 sequence: CASSVAGQGNTEAFF. The CDR3 bases are TGTGCCAGCAGCGTAGCTGGACAGGGAAACACTGAAGCTTTCTTT.

A single count supports this clone. The genes are TRBV5-5 and TRBJ1-1; 8 bases map to TRBD1. The CDR3 loop spans 15 amino acids. The V and J ends lost 2 bases and 5 bases, in that order; junction bases with no gene match: 8. CDR1 and CDR2 from the germline V gene are SGHKS and YYEKEE (reference sequence). CDR3 region: CASSFNQGARTEAFF. In nucleotides, the CDR3 is TGTGCCAGCAGCTTTAACCAGGGGGCGCGGACTGAAGCTTTCTTT.

This chain joins TRBV9 and TRBJ1-1, with 10 nucleotides matching TRBD1. Losses at the gene ends were 5 bases for V and 3 bases for J; bases not matched to a gene: 7. The germline gives CDR1 SGDLS, CDR2 YYNGEE. This CDR3 has 15 residues. For the CDR3, the DNA is TGTGCCAGCAGAGCCACCGGGACAGGGGACACTGAAGCTTTCTTT. It is translated as CASRATGTGDTEAFF.

The rearrangement uses TRBV6-5 and TRBJ1-1, with a possible D match to TRBD1 (6 bases). The CDR3 sequence is 13 residues long. V gave up 10 bases and J gave up 5 bases, with 17 bases separating them. Germline CDR1 MNHEY, CDR2 SVGAGI. The CDR3 protein is CATLGGRETEAFF. The CDR3 DNA is TGTGCCACCTTGGGGGGGCGCGAGACTGAAGCTTTCTTT.

The V and J genes are TRBV27 and TRBJ2-3; TRBD2 agrees at 7 bases. The CDR3 runs to 18 residues. Trimming at V came to 0 bases and at J to 0 bases, leaving 9 bases not matched to a gene. Germline V gene lookup returns CDR1 MNHEY and CDR2 SMNVEV (reference sequence). For the CDR3, the DNA is TGTGCCAGCAGTTTATCCGAAAGATGGCGGGGGAGCACAGATACGCAGTATTTT. Its protein is CASSLSERWRGSTDTQYF.

This clone has a handful of counts. The chain uses TRBV6-6 and TRBJ1-2, with 7 bases that match TRBD1. This CDR3 region has 13 residues. The V gene's germline CDR1 is MNHNY and CDR2 SVGAGI (reference sequence). The V and J ends lost 8 bases and 5 bases, in that order; junction bases with no gene match: 8. The CDR3, as DNA: TGTGCCAGCGGACAGGCCCTTCCTTATGGCTACACCTTC. It is translated as CASGQALPYGYTF.

The chain combines TRBV6-5 with TRBJ2-7, with 8 bases aligning to TRBD2. The CDR3 contains 14 residues. CDR1 is MNHEY, CDR2 SVGAGI, per germline. V shed 8 bases, J shed 4 bases, and the junction held 10 bases outside the gene matches. This chain's CDR3 is CASREGGAKYEQYF. The CDR3 DNA is TGTGCCAGCCGGGAGGGGGGGGCTAAGTACGAGCAGTACTTC.

Only one count was recorded for this clone. The J gene is TRBJ1-1, the V gene TRBV5-1; TRBD1 is a possible D gene (5 bases). CDR1 is SGHRS, CDR2 YFSETQ, per germline. Between the trimmed V and J ends, which lost 4 bases and 3 bases, there was a span of 25 bases. The CDR3 length is 18 residues. CDR3 coding DNA: TGCGCCAGCAGCGTCCAACCGCGGGGTCGGGGGGTGGACACTGAAGCTTTCTTT. Translation: CASSVQPRGRGVDTEAFF.

The chain couples TRBV12-3 or TRBV12-4 to TRBJ2-7; 8 bases are shared with TRBD2. The CDR3 totals 13 residues. V lost 6 bases, J lost 2 bases, and 3 bases stayed unmatched. The CDR3 sequence: CASRRTSTYEQYF. CDR3 DNA: TGTGCCAGCAGGCGGACTAGCACCTACGAGCAGTACTTC.

The gene calls are TRBV5-5 and TRBJ2-3; a possible D gene is TRBD2 (6 bases). This CDR3 spans 15 amino acids. Germline V gene lookup returns CDR1 SGHKS and CDR2 YYEKEE (reference sequence). Trimming took off 1 base at V and 7 bases at J, with 16 bases between the two ends. CDR3 DNA sequence: TGTGCCAGCAGCTTGTGGCACAGTGCGGGGAATACGCAGTATTTT. This translates into CASSLWHSAGNTQYF. The full variable domain, rest sourced from reference TRBV5-5 and TRBJ2-3, is DAGVTQSPTHLIKTRGQQVTLRCSPISGHKSVSWYQQVLGQGPQFIFQYYEKEERGRGNFPDRFSARQFPNYSSELNVNALLLGDSALYLCASSLWHSAGNTQYFGPGTRLTVL.

The chain uses TRBV5-1 and TRBJ1-1; 7 bases agree with TRBD1. V was clipped by 3 bases and J by 4 bases; unmatched bases: 3. The CDR3 spans 13 residues. Germline values: CDR1 SGHRS, CDR2 YFSETQ. The DNA of the CDR3 is TGCGCCAGCAGCTCGACAGGGATCACTGAAGCTTTCTTT. It translates to CASSSTGITEAFF.

The rearrangement uses TRBV30 and TRBJ2-6; a possible D gene is TRBD1 (6 bases). The CDR3 consists of 13 residues. Per germline, CDR1 GTSNPN and CDR2 SVGIG (reference sequence). Trimming pared 4 bases from V and 8 bases from J, leaving 12 bases between. CDR3 nucleotides: TGTGCCTGGAATACAGGGACCTCCAACGTCCTGACTTTC. Translated, it gives CAWNTGTSNVLTF.